Sequencing of this T cell receptor (beta chain) was carried out in a study of T cell responses to AZD1222 COVID-19 vaccine. Study-wide results and caveats: Only a handful of people who got AZD1222 tested seropositive at baseline.

This CDR3 is built from 15 residues. Germline V gene data show CDR1 as ENHRY and CDR2 as SYGVKD. V lost 2 bases to trimming and J lost 5 bases, with 15 bases between them. Method: immunoSEQ multiplex PCR; TCRdb's copy keeps in-frame clones and lacks some. The table has fewer than 180,000 clones, approximately 92% seen once. Note on this clone: What it binds is not known.

The source was peripheral blood, collected 28 days after the second AZD1222 dose. This sequence originates from an adult who received the AZD1222 COVID-19 vaccine. The chain couples TRBV10-3 to TRBJ1-1; possibly TRBD1 for D (5 bases). The DNA for the CDR3 is TGTGCCATCAGTGAGATCCTAGGGGAGGGGACTGAAGCTTTCTTT. Protein sequence: CAISEILGEGTEAFF.